This TCR beta chain stems from a study of control samples from healthy donors and cancer patients. V dropped 6 bases and J dropped 2; count of bases not matched to a gene: 3. Germline V gene lookup returns CDR1 SNHLY and CDR2 FYNNEI. The CDR3 loop spans 14 amino acids. Method: immunoSEQ multiplex PCR; TCRdb's copy keeps in-frame clones and lacks some. The sample contains more than 85,000 clones, less than 85% of which appear only once. The source is a man in his 70s with lung cancer. The rearrangement uses TRBV2 and TRBJ1-5; 8 nucleotides align to TRBD1. Material for sequencing was PBMCs. The CDR3 bases are TGTGCCAGCAGCGGACAGGGCGGCAATCAGCCCCAGCATTTT. Encoded protein: CASSGQGGNQPQHF.